This TCR beta chain comes out of a study of T cells in localized non-small cell lung cancer. According to the study, adjacent lung free of atypia was obtained at least 2 cm from the tumor margin. V lost 4 bases and J 3 bases, leaving 16 bases between the germline ends. CDR3 size: 15 residues. CDR1 and CDR2 (germline): GTSNPN, SVGIG (reference sequence). Broader study findings: The study found T cell clonality highest in uninvolved adjacent lung, above tumor. Among the top 100 tumor clones, a median 57 appeared in adjacent lung. Elevated circulating T cell density in blood was associated with longer overall survival.

Here immunoSEQ multiplex PCR was the method, and the copy in TCRdb shows in-frame clones only, minus some. The sample carries 2,000 or so clones, 33% recorded once. This clone was seen more than once but under ten times. Its antigen is undetermined. The chain recombines TRBV30 with TRBJ1-3; perhaps TRBD1 as D (5 bases). The source is a woman between 40 and 69 years old with stage I lung adenocarcinoma. Material: normal lung tissue next to the tumor, obtained before any cancer treatment. The CDR3 region has the DNA TGTGCCTGGACCCAAGGGGACGTGATTGGAAACACCATATATTTT. Its protein product is CAWTQGDVIGNTIYF.